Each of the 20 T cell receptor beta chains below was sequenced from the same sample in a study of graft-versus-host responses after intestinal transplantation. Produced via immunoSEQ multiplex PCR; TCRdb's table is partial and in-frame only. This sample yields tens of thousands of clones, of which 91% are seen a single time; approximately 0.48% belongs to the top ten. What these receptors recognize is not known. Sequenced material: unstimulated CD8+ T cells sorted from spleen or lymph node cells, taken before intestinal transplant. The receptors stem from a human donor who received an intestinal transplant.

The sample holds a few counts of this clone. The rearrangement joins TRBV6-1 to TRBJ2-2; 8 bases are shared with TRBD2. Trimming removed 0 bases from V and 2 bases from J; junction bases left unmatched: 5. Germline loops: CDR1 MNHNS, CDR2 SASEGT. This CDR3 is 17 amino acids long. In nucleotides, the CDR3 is TGTGCCAGCAGTGAAGCGCCCGGGACTAGTAACACCGGGGAGCTGTTTTTT. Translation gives CASSEAPGTSNTGELFF.

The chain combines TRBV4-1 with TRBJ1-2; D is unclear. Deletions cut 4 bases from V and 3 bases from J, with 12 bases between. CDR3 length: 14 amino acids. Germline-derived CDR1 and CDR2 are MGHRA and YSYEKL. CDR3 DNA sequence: TGCGCCAGCAGCCGGAGGCGGAGCTACTATGGCTACACCTTC. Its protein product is CASSRRRSYYGYTF.

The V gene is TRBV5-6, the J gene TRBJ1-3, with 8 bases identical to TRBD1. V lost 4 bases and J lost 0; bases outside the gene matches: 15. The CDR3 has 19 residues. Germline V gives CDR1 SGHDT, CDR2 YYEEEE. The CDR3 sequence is CASSIHKTGAEFSGNTIYF. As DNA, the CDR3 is TGTGCCAGCAGCATACATAAGACAGGGGCGGAATTCTCTGGAAACACCATATATTTT.

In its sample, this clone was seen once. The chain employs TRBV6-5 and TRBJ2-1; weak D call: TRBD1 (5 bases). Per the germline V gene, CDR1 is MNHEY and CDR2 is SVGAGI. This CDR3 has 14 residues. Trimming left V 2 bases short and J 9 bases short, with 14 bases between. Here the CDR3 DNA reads TGTGCCAGCAGTTACAAAGGGGAATGGGGTGAGCAGTTCTTC. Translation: CASSYKGEWGEQFF.

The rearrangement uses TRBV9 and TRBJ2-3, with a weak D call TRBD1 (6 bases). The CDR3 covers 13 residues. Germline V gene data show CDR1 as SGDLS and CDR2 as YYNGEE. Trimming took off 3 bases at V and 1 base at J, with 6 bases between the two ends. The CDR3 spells CASSAGGTDTQYF. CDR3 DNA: TGTGCCAGCAGCGCAGGGGGCACAGATACGCAGTATTTT. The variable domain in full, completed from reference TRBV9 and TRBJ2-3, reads DSGVTQTPKHLITATGQRVTLRCSPRSGDLSVYWYQQSLDQGLQFLIQYYNGEERAKGNILERFSAQQFPDLHSELNLSSLELGDSALYFCASSAGGTDTQYFGPGTRLTVL.

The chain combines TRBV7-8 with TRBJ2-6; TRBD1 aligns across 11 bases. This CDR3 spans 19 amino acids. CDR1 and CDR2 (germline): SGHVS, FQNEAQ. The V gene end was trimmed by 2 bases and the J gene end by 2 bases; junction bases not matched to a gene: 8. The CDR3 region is CASSLLPGTGGAGANVLTF. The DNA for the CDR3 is TGTGCCAGCAGCTTACTCCCCGGGACAGGGGGTGCTGGGGCCAACGTCCTGACTTTC. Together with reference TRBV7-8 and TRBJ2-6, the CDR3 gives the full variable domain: GAGVSQSPRYKVAKRGQDVALRCDPISGHVSLFWYQQALGQGPEFLTYFQNEAQLDKSGLPSDRFFAERPEGSVSTLKIQRTQQEDSAVYLCASSLLPGTGGAGANVLTFGAGSRLTVL.

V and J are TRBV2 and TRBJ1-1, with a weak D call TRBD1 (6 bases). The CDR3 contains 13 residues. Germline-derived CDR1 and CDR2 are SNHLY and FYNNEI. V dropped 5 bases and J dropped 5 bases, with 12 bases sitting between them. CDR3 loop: CASSPGVRTEAFF. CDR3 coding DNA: TGTGCCAGCAGTCCAGGGGTGAGGACTGAAGCTTTCTTT.

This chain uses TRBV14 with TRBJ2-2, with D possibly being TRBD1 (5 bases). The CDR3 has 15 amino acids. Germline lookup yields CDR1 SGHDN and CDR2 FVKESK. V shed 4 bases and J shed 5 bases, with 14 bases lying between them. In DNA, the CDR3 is TGTGCCAGCAGCCCTCTTACAGGCGGTACCGGGGAGCTGTTTTTT. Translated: CASSPLTGGTGELFF.

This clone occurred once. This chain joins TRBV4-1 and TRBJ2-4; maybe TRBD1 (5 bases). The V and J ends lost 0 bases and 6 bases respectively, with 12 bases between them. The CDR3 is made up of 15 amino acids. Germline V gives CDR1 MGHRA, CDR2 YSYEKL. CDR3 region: CASSQERTRGNIQYF. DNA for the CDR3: TGCGCCAGCAGCCAAGAAAGGACAAGGGGAAACATTCAGTACTTC.

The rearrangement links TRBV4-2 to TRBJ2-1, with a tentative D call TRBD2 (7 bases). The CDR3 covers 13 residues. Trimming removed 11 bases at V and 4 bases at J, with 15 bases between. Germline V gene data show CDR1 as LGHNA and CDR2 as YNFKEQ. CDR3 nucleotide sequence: TGTGCCTCGGGGAGGGGGGGTTACAATGAGCAGTTCTTC. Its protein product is CASGRGGYNEQFF.

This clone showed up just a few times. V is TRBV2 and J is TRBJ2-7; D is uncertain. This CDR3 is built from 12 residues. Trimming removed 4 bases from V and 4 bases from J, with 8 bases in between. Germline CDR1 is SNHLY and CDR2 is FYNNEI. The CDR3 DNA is TGTGCCAGCAGTGTGGGCAATTACGAGCAGTACTTC. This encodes CASSVGNYEQYF.

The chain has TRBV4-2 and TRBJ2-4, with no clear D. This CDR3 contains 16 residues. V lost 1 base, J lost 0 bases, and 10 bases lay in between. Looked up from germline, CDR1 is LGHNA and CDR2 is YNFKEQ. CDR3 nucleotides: TGTGCCAGCAGCCAAGCGGAGAAGCTAGCCAAAAACATTCAGTACTTC. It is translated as CASSQAEKLAKNIQYF.

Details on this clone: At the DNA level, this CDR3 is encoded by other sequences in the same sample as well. CDR3 sequence reads: CASSFGGNEQFF. The CDR3 DNA is TGTGCCAGCAGTTTCGGGGGCAATGAGCAGTTCTTC. The chain employs TRBV27 and TRBJ2-1, with D possibly being TRBD2 (6 bases). Germline V gene data show CDR1 as MNHEY and CDR2 as SMNVEV (reference sequence). V lost 3 bases, J lost 6 bases, and 6 bases lay in between. The CDR3 consists of 12 residues.

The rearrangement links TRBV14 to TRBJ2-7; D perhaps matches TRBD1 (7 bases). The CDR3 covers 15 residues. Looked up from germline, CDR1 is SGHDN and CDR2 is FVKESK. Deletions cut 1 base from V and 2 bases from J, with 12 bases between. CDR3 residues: CASSQGRGVAYEQYF. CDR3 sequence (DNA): TGTGCCAGCAGCCAAGGCAGGGGGGTAGCCTACGAGCAGTACTTC. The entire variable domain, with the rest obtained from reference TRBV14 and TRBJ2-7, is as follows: EAGVTQFPSHSVIEKGQTVTLRCDPISGHDNLYWYRRVMGKEIKFLLHFVKESKQDESGMPNNRFLAERTGGTYSTLKVQPAELEDSGVYFCASSQGRGVAYEQYFGPGTRLTVT.

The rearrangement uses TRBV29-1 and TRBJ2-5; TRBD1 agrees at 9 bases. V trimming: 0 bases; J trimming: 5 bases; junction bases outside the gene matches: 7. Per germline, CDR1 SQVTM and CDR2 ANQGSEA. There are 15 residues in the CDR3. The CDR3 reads CSVEDGDRAWETQYF. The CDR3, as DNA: TGCAGCGTTGAAGATGGGGACAGGGCTTGGGAGACCCAGTACTTC.

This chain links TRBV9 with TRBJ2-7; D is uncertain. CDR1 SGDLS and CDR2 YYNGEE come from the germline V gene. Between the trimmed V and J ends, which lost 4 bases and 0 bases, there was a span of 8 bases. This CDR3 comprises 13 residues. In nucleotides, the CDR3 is TGTGCCAGCAGCACCAGTGACTCCTACGAGCAGTACTTC. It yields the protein CASSTSDSYEQYF.

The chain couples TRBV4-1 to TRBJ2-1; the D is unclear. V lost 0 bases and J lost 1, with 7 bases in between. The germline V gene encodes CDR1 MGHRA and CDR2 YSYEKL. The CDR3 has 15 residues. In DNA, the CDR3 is TGCGCCAGCAGCCAAGATTACAGATCCTACAATGAGCAGTTCTTC. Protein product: CASSQDYRSYNEQFF.

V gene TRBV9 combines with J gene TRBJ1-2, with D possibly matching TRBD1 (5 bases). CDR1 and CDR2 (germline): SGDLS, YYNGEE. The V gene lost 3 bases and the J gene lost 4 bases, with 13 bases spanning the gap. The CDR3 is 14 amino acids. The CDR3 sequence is CASSGQGSLYGYTF. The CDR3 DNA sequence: TGTGCCAGCAGCGGGCAGGGTTCCCTCTATGGCTACACCTTC.

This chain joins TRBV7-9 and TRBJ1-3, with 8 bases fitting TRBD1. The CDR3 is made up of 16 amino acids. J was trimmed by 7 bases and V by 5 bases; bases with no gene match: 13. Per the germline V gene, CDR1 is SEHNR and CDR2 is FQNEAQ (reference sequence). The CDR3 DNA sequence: TGTGCCAGCAGCCCAGGAGGACAGGGTTTAACTAACACCATATATTTT. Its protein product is CASSPGGQGLTNTIYF.

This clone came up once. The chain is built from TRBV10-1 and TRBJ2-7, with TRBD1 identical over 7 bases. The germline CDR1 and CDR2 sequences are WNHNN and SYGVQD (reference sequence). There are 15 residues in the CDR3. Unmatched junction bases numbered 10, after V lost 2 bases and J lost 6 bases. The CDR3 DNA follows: TGCGCCAGCAGTGAGCGCCGGGACAGCGTCTTCGAGCAGTACTTC. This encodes CASSERRDSVFEQYF.